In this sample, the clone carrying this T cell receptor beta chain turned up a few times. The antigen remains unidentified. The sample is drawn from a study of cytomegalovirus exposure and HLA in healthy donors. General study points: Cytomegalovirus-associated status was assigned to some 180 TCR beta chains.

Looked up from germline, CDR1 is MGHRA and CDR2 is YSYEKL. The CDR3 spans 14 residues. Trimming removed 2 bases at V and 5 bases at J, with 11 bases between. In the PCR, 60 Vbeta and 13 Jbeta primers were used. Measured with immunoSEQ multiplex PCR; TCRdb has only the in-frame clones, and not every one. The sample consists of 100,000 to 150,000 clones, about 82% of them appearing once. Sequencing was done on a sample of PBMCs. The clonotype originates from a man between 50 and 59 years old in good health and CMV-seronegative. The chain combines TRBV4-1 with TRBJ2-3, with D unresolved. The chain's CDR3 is CASSQHWPEDTQYF. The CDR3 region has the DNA TGCGCCAGCAGCCAACATTGGCCAGAAGATACGCAGTATTTT.